Below are 3 T cell receptor beta chains sequenced from a single sample in a study of T cell clonality in common variable immunodeficiency. Here immunoSEQ multiplex PCR was the method, and the copy in TCRdb shows in-frame clones only, minus some. Listed here are under 45,000 clones without any singletons, the top ten holding approximately 1.4%. Sequencing was done on a sample of peripheral blood mononuclear cells. The receptors here all came from a person between 18 and 75 years old in good health.

About this clone itself: The read ends 3 residues shy of where the CDR3 ends; the end is completed using the germline J gene. This chain uses TRBV7-9 with TRBJ1-2, with 7 positions matching TRBD1. CDR1 and CDR2 (germline): SEHNR, FQNEAQ (reference sequence). The CDR3 length is 14 residues. The CDR3 loop reads CASSLRDSSYDYTF. Partial CDR3 DNA: TGTGCCAGCAGCTTAAGGGACAGCTCCTACGAC. The variable domain in full, with the rest retrieved from reference TRBV7-9 and TRBJ1-2, is DTGVSQNPRHKITKRGQNVTFRCDPISEHNRLYWYRQTLGQGPEFLTYFQNEAQLEKSRLLSDRFSAERPKGSFSTLEIQRTEQGDSAMYLCASSLRDSSYDYTFGSGTRLTVV.

As to this clone: The read falls 3 residues short of the CDR3 end, and the missing part is taken from the germline J gene. The chain combines TRBV19 with TRBJ1-4; TRBD1 is a possible D gene (5 bases). V dropped 10 bases and J dropped 4 bases, with 16 bases sitting between them. Per the germline V gene, CDR1 is LNHDA and CDR2 is SQIVND (reference sequence). The CDR3 runs 14 residues. CDR3 bases read: TGTGCCACCACACCGCGGGGCGATAATGAAAAA. It specifies CATTPRGDNEK. The CDR3 in its entirety is CATTPRGDNEKLFF.

The table lists this clone with many counts. The read terminates 3 residues ahead of where the CDR3 ends, so the germline J gene completes it. The chain links TRBV7-9 to TRBJ2-5, with 9 bases aligning to TRBD2. J gave up 5 bases and V 5 bases, and 9 bases lay outside the gene matches. Germline V CDR1 and CDR2: SEHNR, FQNEAQ (reference sequence). CDR3 length: 15 residues. CDR3 protein: CASSLWTSARETQYF. CDR3 DNA, as far as it was read: TGTGCCAGCAGCCTTTGGACTAGCGCCAGGGAGACC.